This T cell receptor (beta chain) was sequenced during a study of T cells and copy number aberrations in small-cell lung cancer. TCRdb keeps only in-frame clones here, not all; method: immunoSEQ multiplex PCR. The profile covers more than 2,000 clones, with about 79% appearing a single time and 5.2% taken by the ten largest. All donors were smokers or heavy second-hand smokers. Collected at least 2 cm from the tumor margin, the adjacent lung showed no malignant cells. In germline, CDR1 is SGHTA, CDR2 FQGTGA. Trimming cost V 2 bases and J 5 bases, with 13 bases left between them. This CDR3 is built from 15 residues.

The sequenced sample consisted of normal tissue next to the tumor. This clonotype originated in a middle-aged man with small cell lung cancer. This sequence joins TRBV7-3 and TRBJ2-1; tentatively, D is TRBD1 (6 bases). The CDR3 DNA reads TGTGCCAGCAGCTTATTCTCGGACAGAGACAATGAGCAGTTCTTC. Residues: CASSLFSDRDNEQFF.